This entry concerns a single TCR beta chain. This entry belongs to a study of ipilimumab plus nivolumab after autologous stem cell transplantation. Clones were read by immunoSEQ multiplex PCR, and TCRdb kept only the in-frame ones, dropping some. This table holds tens of thousands of clones, almost 95% found once. After removal of 7 bases from V and 0 bases from J, the junction contained 15 bases not matched to a gene. The germline gives CDR1 SGHAT, CDR2 FQDESV (reference sequence). The CDR3 spans 19 residues. The material sequenced was PBMCs, taken in a trial of ipilimumab plus nivolumab as post-transplant consolidation. This chain links TRBV11-1 with TRBJ2-1; TRBD2 agrees at 10 bases. The receptor comes from a male donor with multiple myeloma. The CDR3 DNA is TGTGCCAGCATCGGAGGAGGGCTAGCGGGAGTCGGCTCCTACAATGAGCAGTTCTTC. It encodes CASIGGGLAGVGSYNEQFF.